This T cell receptor beta chain was sequenced in a study of cytomegalovirus exposure and HLA in healthy donors. The PCR employed 60 Vbeta primers together with 13 Jbeta primers. The table came from immunoSEQ multiplex PCR; TCRdb's copy has only in-frame clones and leaves some out. The table records approximately 76,000 clones, about 80% of them present only once. Turning to this clone: Its target is unknown.

This CDR3 is 16 amino acids long. Per germline, CDR1 MGHRA and CDR2 YSYEKL. Losses at the gene ends were 1 base for V and 3 bases for J; bases not matched to a gene: 4. Whole-study results and caveats: Among TCR sequences, most were rare, though some public TCRs appeared in many donors. According to an earlier analysis, most TCR beta V segments yielded productive rearrangements about 87% or about 30% of the time.

Healthy bone marrow donors made up the donor group. This clonotype was sampled from a man younger than 45 in good health and CMV-seronegative. Source material: PBMCs. V is TRBV4-1 and J is TRBJ2-2; 8 bases align to TRBD1. The CDR3, as DNA: TGCGCCAGCAGCCAAGTGGCACAGGGGGACACCGGGGAGCTGTTTTTT. This sequence encodes CASSQVAQGDTGELFF.